A single sample gave rise to the 5 T cell receptor beta chains below, sequenced in a study of glioma-infiltrating T cells after dendritic cell vaccination. Only in-frame clones appear in the TCRdb table, and some are missing; sequencing was by immunoSEQ multiplex PCR. The sample consists of about 50,000 clones, around 89% of them appearing once. Time point defined: after dendritic cell vaccination, including at tumor progression/relapse. The sequences come from blood, collected after dendritic cell vaccination. These receptors all come from a human donor with glioblastoma.

V usage is TRBV30 and J usage is TRBJ2-1; TRBD2 agrees at 9 bases. The V gene's germline CDR1 is GTSNPN and CDR2 SVGIG (reference sequence). Unmatched junction bases numbered 12, after V lost 3 bases and J lost 6 bases. This CDR3 has 16 amino acids. The chain's CDR3 is CAWRGPSSGTFNEQFF. The CDR3 nucleotides read TGTGCCTGGAGGGGCCCCTCTAGCGGGACGTTCAATGAGCAGTTCTTC.

The CDR3 protein is CASSLLEGNTEAFF. In DNA, the CDR3 is TGTGCCAGCAGCTTACTTGAGGGGAACACTGAAGCTTTCTTT. The V gene is TRBV7-9, the J gene TRBJ1-1; D is uncertain. CDR3 length: 14 residues. V gave up 2 bases and J gave up 1 base, with 8 bases separating them. Germline lookup yields CDR1 SEHNR and CDR2 FQNEAQ (reference sequence).

The rearrangement uses TRBV29-1 and TRBJ1-1; the D gene is possibly TRBD1 (5 bases). Trimming left V 3 bases short and J 10 bases short, with 9 bases between. This CDR3 has 10 amino acids. Germline assignment: CDR1 SQVTM and CDR2 ANQGSEA. In DNA, the CDR3 is TGCAGCGTTGACCAGGGCGGAGCTTTCTTT. Translating gives CSVDQGGAFF.

The chain has TRBV14 and TRBJ2-6; D unclear. V was pared by 5 bases and J by 0 bases, with 11 bases between. Germline CDR1 reads SGHDN; CDR2 reads FVKESK. This CDR3 has 16 amino acids. In nucleotides, the CDR3 is TGTGCCAGCAGCGAAGGCAACATCTCTGGGGCCAACGTCCTGACTTTC. The encoded protein is CASSEGNISGANVLTF.

J is TRBJ2-1 and V is TRBV5-1; 9 positions match TRBD2. This CDR3 contains 15 residues. J was trimmed by 9 bases and V by 3 bases; bases with no gene match: 10. Germline CDR1 reads SGHRS; CDR2 reads YFSETQ. The CDR3 region is CASSSGTSLMGEQFF. In nucleotides, the CDR3 is TGCGCCAGCAGCTCCGGGACTAGCTTAATGGGTGAGCAGTTCTTC.